The subject of this entry is one TCR beta chain. Using immunoSEQ multiplex PCR, the repertoire was profiled, and TCRdb retains in-frame clones only, with some absent. Of roughly 64,000 clones listed, 86% are singletons. The sample comes from a study of blood T cell repertoires in COVID-19. Overall study: T cells, B-cell-depleted T cells, or PBMCs provided the cDNA or gDNA that served as material.

CDR1 and CDR2 from the germline V gene are WNHNN and SYGVQD (reference sequence). The CDR3 has 15 amino acids. The junction had 3 bases not matched to a gene; V was cut back by 6 bases and J by 4 bases. This rearrangement joins TRBV10-1 to TRBJ2-3; 14 positions match TRBD2. The sequence came from a man aged 50 to 59 with active COVID-19. Sequencing was done on a sample of peripheral blood. The CDR3 DNA sequence: TGCGCCAGCAGCAAGACTAGCGGGGGGGCAGATACGCAGTATTTT. Protein sequence: CASSKTSGGADTQYF.